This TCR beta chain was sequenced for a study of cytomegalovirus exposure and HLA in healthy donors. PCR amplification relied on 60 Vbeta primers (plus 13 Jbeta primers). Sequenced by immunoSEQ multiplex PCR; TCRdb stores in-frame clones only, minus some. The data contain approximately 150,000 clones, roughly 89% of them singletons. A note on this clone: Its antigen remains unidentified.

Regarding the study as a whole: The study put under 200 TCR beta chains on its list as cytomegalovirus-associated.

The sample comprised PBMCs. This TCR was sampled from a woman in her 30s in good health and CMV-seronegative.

This CDR3 is CASSLEGLRNEQFF. The CDR3 DNA follows: TGTGCCAGCAGCCTCGAGGGACTGAGAAATGAGCAGTTCTTC. This rearrangement joins TRBV11-2 to TRBJ2-1; tentatively, D is TRBD2 (6 bases). The CDR3 contains 14 residues. Germline CDR1 and CDR2: SGHAT and FQNNGV. Between the trimmed V and J ends, which lost 5 bases and 7 bases, there was a span of 15 bases.